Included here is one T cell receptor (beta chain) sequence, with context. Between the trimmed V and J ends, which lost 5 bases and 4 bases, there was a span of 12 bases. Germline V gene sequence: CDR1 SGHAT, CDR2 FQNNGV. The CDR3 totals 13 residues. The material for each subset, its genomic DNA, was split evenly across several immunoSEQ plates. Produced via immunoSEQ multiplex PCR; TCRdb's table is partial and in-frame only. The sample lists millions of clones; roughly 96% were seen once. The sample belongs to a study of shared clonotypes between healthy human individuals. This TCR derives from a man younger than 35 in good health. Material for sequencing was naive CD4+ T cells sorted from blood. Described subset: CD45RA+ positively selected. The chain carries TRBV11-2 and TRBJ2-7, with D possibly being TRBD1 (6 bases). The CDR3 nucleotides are TGTGCCAGCAGCACTGGACAGTTTTACGAGCAGTACTTC. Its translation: CASSTGQFYEQYF.